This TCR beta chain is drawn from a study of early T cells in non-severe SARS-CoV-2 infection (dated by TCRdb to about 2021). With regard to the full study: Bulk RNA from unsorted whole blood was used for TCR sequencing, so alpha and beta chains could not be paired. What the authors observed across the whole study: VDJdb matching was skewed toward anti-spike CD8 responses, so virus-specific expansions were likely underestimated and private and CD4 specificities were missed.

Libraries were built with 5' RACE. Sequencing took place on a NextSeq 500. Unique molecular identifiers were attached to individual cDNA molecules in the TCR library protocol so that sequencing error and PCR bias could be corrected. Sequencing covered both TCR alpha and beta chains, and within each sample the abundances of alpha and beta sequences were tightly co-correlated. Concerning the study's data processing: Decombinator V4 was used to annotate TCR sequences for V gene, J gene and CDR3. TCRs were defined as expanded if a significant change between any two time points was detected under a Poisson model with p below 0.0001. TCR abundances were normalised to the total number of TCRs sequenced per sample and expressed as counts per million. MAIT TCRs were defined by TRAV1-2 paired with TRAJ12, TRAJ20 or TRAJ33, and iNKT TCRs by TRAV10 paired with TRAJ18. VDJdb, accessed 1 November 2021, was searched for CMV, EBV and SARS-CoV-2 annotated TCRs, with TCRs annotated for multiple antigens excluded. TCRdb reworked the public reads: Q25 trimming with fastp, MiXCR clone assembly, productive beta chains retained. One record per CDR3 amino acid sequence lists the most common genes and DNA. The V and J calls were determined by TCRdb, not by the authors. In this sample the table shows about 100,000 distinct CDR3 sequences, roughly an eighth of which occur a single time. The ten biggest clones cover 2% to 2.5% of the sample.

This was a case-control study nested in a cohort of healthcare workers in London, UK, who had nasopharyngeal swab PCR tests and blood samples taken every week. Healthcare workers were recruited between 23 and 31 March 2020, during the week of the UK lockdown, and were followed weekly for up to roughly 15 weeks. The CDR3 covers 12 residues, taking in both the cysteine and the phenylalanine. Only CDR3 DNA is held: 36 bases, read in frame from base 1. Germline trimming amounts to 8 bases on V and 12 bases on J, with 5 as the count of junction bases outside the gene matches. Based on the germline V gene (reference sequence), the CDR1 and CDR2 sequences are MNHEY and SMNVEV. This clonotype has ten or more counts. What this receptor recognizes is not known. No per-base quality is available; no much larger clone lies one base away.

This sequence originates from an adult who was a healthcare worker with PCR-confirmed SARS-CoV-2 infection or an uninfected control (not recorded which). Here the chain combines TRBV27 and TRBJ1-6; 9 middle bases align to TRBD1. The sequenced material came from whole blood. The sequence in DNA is TGTGCCAGCCGGTACAGGGGGCAACCCCTCCACTTT. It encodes CASRYRGQPLHF.